This paragraph reports one T cell receptor (beta chain). Clones were sequenced by immunoSEQ multiplex PCR, and TCRdb holds only the in-frame ones, with some missing. The data contain about 190,000 clones, approximately 84% of them seen just once; the ten biggest clones take up approximately 3%. The data are from a study of blood T cell repertoires in COVID-19. The CDR3 loop spans 14 amino acids. The germline CDR1 and CDR2 sequences are LGHDT and YNNKEL (reference sequence). V was shortened by 1 base and J by 4 bases, with 10 bases between the two germline ends. V gene TRBV3-1 (or the pseudogene TRBV3-2) combines with J gene TRBJ2-5; D gene unclear. The sequenced sample was PBMCs or T cells enriched from blood (not recorded which). The origin of this receptor is a woman in her twenties or thirties who had recovered from COVID-19. The DNA for the CDR3 is TGTGCCAGCAGCCAAGTTGGTACGAGAGAGACCCAGTACTTC. It is translated as CASSQVGTRETQYF.